This TCR beta chain was found in a study of T cells after yellow fever vaccination. General study findings and limits: Reappearance after the booster was observed for most primary-vaccination clones (about 95% CD4, around 90% CD8).

TCRdb analysed the 5' RACE reads with MiXCR anew, one entry per CDR3 protein. The data show 450,000 to 550,000 distinct CDR3 sequences, with 21% seen just once and roughly a sixth held by the top ten. V lost 0 bases and J lost 5, with 8 bases in between. Germline V lookup: CDR1 SGHRS, CDR2 YFSETQ. The length of the CDR3 is 13 residues. In its sample, this clonotype was seen a few times. Its antigen is unidentified. The sample in question was PBMCs, obtained roughly 20 days after the first yellow fever vaccination. This sequence was found in a man younger than 30 who received the YFV17D yellow fever vaccine. This sequence joins TRBV5-1 and TRBJ1-2, with no clear D. CDR3 in amino acids: CASSLVAEYGYTF. In DNA form, the CDR3 reads TGCGCCAGCAGCTTGGTTGCGGAATATGGCTACACCTTC.